This T cell receptor beta chain was documented in a study of T cells in Graves' hyperthyroidism and ophthalmopathy. The cohort's ophthalmopathy patients, a group with duration under 3 months, had a Clinical Activity Score of at least 3 and a NOSPECS grade of at least 4. Investigators excluded patients with uncontrolled infection, other autoimmune disease, pregnancy or lactation. The investigators amplified TCR beta CDR3 regions from RNA transcripts. The TCR CDR3 was amplified in a first-round RT-PCR using the HTBI primer set. TCRdb analysed the multiplex PCR reads with MiXCR anew, one entry per CDR3 protein. The sample records about 270,000 distinct CDR3 sequences, roughly a quarter being singletons. V was shortened by 0 bases and J by 4 bases, with 7 bases between the two germline ends. Germline V gives CDR1 SGHRS, CDR2 YFSETQ. The CDR3 is 14 amino acids. Study-wide findings and caveats: Clonotypes that were expanded in thyroid above 0.001 mostly appeared in blood too. A model using 13 V-J features told ophthalmopathy apart from stable hyperthyroidism.

This clonotype was recorded at least ten times. Its matching antigen is unknown. This clonotype originated in a woman in her thirties or forties with Graves' ophthalmopathy. The sequenced sample consisted of blood. The genes are TRBV5-1 and TRBJ1-4, with D uncertain. DNA for the CDR3: TGCGCCAGCAGCTTGGCGGGTCTTAATGAAAAACTGTTTTTT. This translates into CASSLAGLNEKLFF.